This T cell receptor (beta chain) was captured by sequencing in a study of blood T cell repertoires in COVID-19. CDR1 and CDR2 (germline): SGHAT, FQNNGV. The CDR3 contains 15 residues. V lost 5 bases and J lost 4; bases outside the gene matches: 8. The repertoire was sequenced with immunoSEQ multiplex PCR; TCRdb's copy has only in-frame clones and lacks some. The table shows approximately 70,000 clones, with roughly 90% occurring only once. This receptor was taken from a man between 35 and 55 years old with COVID-19, enrolled during active disease. The rearrangement joins TRBV11-2 to TRBJ1-2; 9 nucleotides agree with TRBD1. Sequencing input: peripheral blood. As DNA, the CDR3 is TGTGCCAGCAGCCCCCGCCGACAGGGGGGCTATGGCTACACCTTC. Encoded protein: CASSPRRQGGYGYTF.